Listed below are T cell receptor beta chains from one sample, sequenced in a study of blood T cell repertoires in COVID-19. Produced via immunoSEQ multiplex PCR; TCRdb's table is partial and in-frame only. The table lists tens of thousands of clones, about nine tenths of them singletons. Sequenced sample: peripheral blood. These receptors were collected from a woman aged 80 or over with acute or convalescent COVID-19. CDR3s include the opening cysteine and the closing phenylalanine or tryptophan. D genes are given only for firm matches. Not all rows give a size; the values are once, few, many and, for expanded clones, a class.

cdr3_nt: TGTGCCACCAGGACTAGCGGATACACAGATACGCAGTATTTT
cdr3_aa: CATRTSGYTDTQYF
clone_size: NA
d_call: TRBD2
j_call: TRBJ2-3
v_call: TRBV19

cdr3_nt: TGTGCCAGCAGTGCCTTAGGAGCGGGAGGTACAGATACGCAGTATTTT
cdr3_aa: CASSALGAGGTDTQYF
clone_size: NA
d_call: TRBD2
j_call: TRBJ2-3
v_call: TRBV25-1

cdr3_nt: TGTGCCAGTAGTATATCATTTCCGGGGGAGCAGTACTTC
cdr3_aa: CASSISFPGEQYF
clone_size: NA
d_call: NA
j_call: TRBJ2-7
v_call: TRBV19

cdr3_nt: TGTGCCAGCTCACCATCTGGACAGGGGGCTGGGAACACTGAAGCTTTCTTT
cdr3_aa: CASSPSGQGAGNTEAFF
clone_size: NA
d_call: TRBD1
j_call: TRBJ1-1
v_call: TRBV18

cdr3_nt: TGTGCCAGCAGTTACTCACTCCCTCATATGGCAGATACGCAGTATTTT
cdr3_aa: CASSYSLPHMADTQYF
clone_size: NA
d_call: NA
j_call: TRBJ2-3
v_call: TRBV6-2/TRBV6-3

cdr3_nt: TGTGCCAGCAGTTTTGGGCGACAGAGTGAAAAACTGTTTTTT
cdr3_aa: CASSFGRQSEKLFF
clone_size: NA
d_call: NA
j_call: TRBJ1-4
v_call: TRBV27

cdr3_nt: TGTGCCAGCAGCCCAATTCAAGAGACCCAGTACTTC
cdr3_aa: CASSPIQETQYF
clone_size: NA
d_call: NA
j_call: TRBJ2-5
v_call: TRBV7-6

cdr3_nt: TGTGCCAGCAGCCCAGAGAGCGTTTGGGATACGCAGTATTTT
cdr3_aa: CASSPESVWDTQYF
clone_size: NA
d_call: NA
j_call: TRBJ2-3
v_call: TRBV5-4

cdr3_nt: TGTGCCAGCAGCCAAGATCCCAGTTATGGCTACACCTTC
cdr3_aa: CASSQDPSYGYTF
clone_size: NA
d_call: NA
j_call: TRBJ1-2
v_call: TRBV3-1/TRBV3-2

cdr3_nt: TGTGCCAGCAGCTCCACTATGGGGGCGACAGGGGAGACCCAGTACTTC
cdr3_aa: CASSSTMGATGETQYF
clone_size: NA
d_call: TRBD1
j_call: TRBJ2-5
v_call: TRBV7-9

cdr3_nt: TGTGCCAGTAGTCTCAGCGGGACTATTCAGTACTTC
cdr3_aa: CASSLSGTIQYF
clone_size: few
d_call: TRBD2
j_call: TRBJ2-4
v_call: TRBV19

cdr3_nt: TGCGCCAGCAGCGGTGGGACTAGCGGGAGTACCGGGGAGCTGTTTTTT
cdr3_aa: CASSGGTSGSTGELFF
clone_size: NA
d_call: TRBD2
j_call: TRBJ2-2
v_call: TRBV5-1

cdr3_nt: TGCGCCAGCAGCGGTGGACTAGCGGGACTCAATGAGCAGTTCTTC
cdr3_aa: CASSGGLAGLNEQFF
clone_size: NA
d_call: TRBD2
j_call: TRBJ2-1
v_call: TRBV5-1

cdr3_nt: TGTGCCAGCACTTACCAGACCGGGGAGCTGTTTTTT
cdr3_aa: CASTYQTGELFF
clone_size: NA
d_call: NA
j_call: TRBJ2-2
v_call: TRBV2

cdr3_nt: TGTGCTAGTGGTTTGGCGGGAGTTGGTGAGCAGTTCTTC
cdr3_aa: CASGLAGVGEQFF
clone_size: NA
d_call: NA
j_call: TRBJ2-1
v_call: TRBV12-5

cdr3_nt: TGTGCCAGCACAGATCAGGGATTGGGCACTGAAGCTTTCTTT
cdr3_aa: CASTDQGLGTEAFF
clone_size: NA
d_call: NA
j_call: TRBJ1-1
v_call: TRBV6-5

cdr3_nt: TGCAGTGCTAGTTCGGGAGCGTACTACAATGAGCAGTTCTTC
cdr3_aa: CSASSGAYYNEQFF
clone_size: NA
d_call: NA
j_call: TRBJ2-1
v_call: TRBV20-1

cdr3_nt: TGTGCCAGCAGCTTCAGACTAGCGGGAGGGAGCTCCTACGAGCAGTACTTC
cdr3_aa: CASSFRLAGGSSYEQYF
clone_size: NA
d_call: TRBD2
j_call: TRBJ2-7
v_call: TRBV7-2

cdr3_nt: TGTGCCAGCTCTCTTTCTCGCCCGGGACAGGGTATTTCGGATACGCAGTATTTT
cdr3_aa: CASSLSRPGQGISDTQYF
clone_size: few
d_call: TRBD1
j_call: TRBJ2-3
v_call: TRBV18

cdr3_nt: TGTGCCAGCAGCTGGGCGAGTGAGCAGTTCTTC
cdr3_aa: CASSWASEQFF
clone_size: NA
d_call: NA
j_call: TRBJ2-1
v_call: TRBV11-2

cdr3_nt: TGTGCCACCAGTAACTCGGGGTCTAGAAATACGCAGTATTTT
cdr3_aa: CATSNSGSRNTQYF
clone_size: NA
d_call: NA
j_call: TRBJ2-3
v_call: TRBV24-1

cdr3_nt: TGTGCCAGCAGCTTAGACGGAGGGAACACTGAAGCTTTCTTT
cdr3_aa: CASSLDGGNTEAFF
clone_size: NA
d_call: NA
j_call: TRBJ1-1
v_call: TRBV7-2

cdr3_nt: TGTGCCACCAGCAGGGGACAGGGGGCCGGTAATTCACCCCTCCACTTT
cdr3_aa: CATSRGQGAGNSPLHF
clone_size: NA
d_call: TRBD1
j_call: TRBJ1-6
v_call: TRBV15

cdr3_nt: TGTGCCAGCAGCGTAGAGGGAGGCAGACGCTCTGGAAACACCATATATTTT
cdr3_aa: CASSVEGGRRSGNTIYF
clone_size: NA
d_call: NA
j_call: TRBJ1-3
v_call: TRBV9

cdr3_nt: TGCAGCGTTCGGGACAGGGGGAGCGGCAATCAGCCCCAGCATTTT
cdr3_aa: CSVRDRGSGNQPQHF
clone_size: NA
d_call: TRBD1
j_call: TRBJ1-5
v_call: TRBV29-1

cdr3_nt: TGTGCCAGTAGCCTCCGGGGGCGGGGGATCTACGAGCAGTACTTC
cdr3_aa: CASSLRGRGIYEQYF
clone_size: few
d_call: NA
j_call: TRBJ2-7
v_call: TRBV19

cdr3_nt: TGCAGCGTTGAAGTCAGTCAGTCCTATGGCTACACCTTC
cdr3_aa: CSVEVSQSYGYTF
clone_size: NA
d_call: NA
j_call: TRBJ1-2
v_call: TRBV29-1

cdr3_nt: TGCGCCAGCAGACGGGAAGAAACCTCGTGGTACGAGCAGTACTTC
cdr3_aa: CASRREETSWYEQYF
clone_size: few
d_call: NA
j_call: TRBJ2-7
v_call: TRBV4-1

cdr3_nt: TGTGCCACCAGCAGAGATCCCGCGACAGGGGATGGCTACACCTTC
cdr3_aa: CATSRDPATGDGYTF
clone_size: NA
d_call: TRBD1
j_call: TRBJ1-2
v_call: TRBV15

cdr3_nt: TGTGCCAGCAGCAGCAGGGGAGAGACCCAGTACTTC
cdr3_aa: CASSSRGETQYF
clone_size: NA
d_call: NA
j_call: TRBJ2-5
v_call: TRBV12-3/TRBV12-4

cdr3_nt: TGTGCCGGCGGGGGACTAGGGTGGAATACGCAGTATTTT
cdr3_aa: CAGGGLGWNTQYF
clone_size: NA
d_call: TRBD2
j_call: TRBJ2-3
v_call: TRBV28

cdr3_nt: TGCGCCAGCAGCGCCGGGACAGGGGTTGTCGCAGATACGCAGTATTTT
cdr3_aa: CASSAGTGVVADTQYF
clone_size: NA
d_call: TRBD1
j_call: TRBJ2-3
v_call: TRBV5-1

cdr3_nt: TGTGCCAGCAGCCGCGGACAGTCGAACACCGGGGAGCTGTTTTTT
cdr3_aa: CASSRGQSNTGELFF
clone_size: NA
d_call: NA
j_call: TRBJ2-2
v_call: TRBV2

cdr3_nt: TGTGCCAGCAGTGAAAGGCTAGCGGGAGTAAATGAGCAGTTCTTC
cdr3_aa: CASSERLAGVNEQFF
clone_size: NA
d_call: TRBD2
j_call: TRBJ2-1
v_call: TRBV2

cdr3_nt: TGCGCCAGCAGCTTGGCCCAGGGGGCCAACACTGAAGCTTTCTTT
cdr3_aa: CASSLAQGANTEAFF
clone_size: NA
d_call: TRBD1
j_call: TRBJ1-1
v_call: TRBV5-1

cdr3_nt: TGTGCCAGCAGCCCGACAGTGAACACTGAAGCTTTCTTT
cdr3_aa: CASSPTVNTEAFF
clone_size: NA
d_call: NA
j_call: TRBJ1-1
v_call: TRBV12-3/TRBV12-4

cdr3_nt: TGTGCCAGTAGAAGGACAGCAACTAATGAAAAACTGTTTTTT
cdr3_aa: CASRRTATNEKLFF
clone_size: few
d_call: NA
j_call: TRBJ1-4
v_call: TRBV19

cdr3_nt: TGTGCCAGCAGTGAAACTTACGAGCAGTACTTC
cdr3_aa: CASSETYEQYF
clone_size: NA
d_call: NA
j_call: TRBJ2-7
v_call: TRBV6-1

cdr3_nt: TGTGCCAGCAGTCGGGACAGGGTCCTCTATGGCTACACCTTC
cdr3_aa: CASSRDRVLYGYTF
clone_size: NA
d_call: TRBD1
j_call: TRBJ1-2
v_call: TRBV6-5

cdr3_nt: TGTGCCAGCAGAACGGGGGGACAAAGTGGCTACACCTTC
cdr3_aa: CASRTGGQSGYTF
clone_size: NA
d_call: NA
j_call: TRBJ1-2
v_call: TRBV27

cdr3_nt: TGTGCCAGCAGCTTAGATACCCAGGGCGAGCAGTTCTTC
cdr3_aa: CASSLDTQGEQFF
clone_size: once
d_call: NA
j_call: TRBJ2-1
v_call: TRBV11-3

cdr3_nt: TGTGCCAGCAGTTCTACCGGACTAGGATGGGATGAGCAGTTCTTC
cdr3_aa: CASSSTGLGWDEQFF
clone_size: NA
d_call: TRBD2
j_call: TRBJ2-1
v_call: TRBV27

cdr3_nt: TGTGCCTGGAGGTGGGGGGGTCTCAATGAGCAGTTCTTC
cdr3_aa: CAWRWGGLNEQFF
clone_size: NA
d_call: TRBD2
j_call: TRBJ2-1
v_call: TRBV30

cdr3_nt: TGTGCCTGGAGTGTAACTTCTGAGCAGTTCTTC
cdr3_aa: CAWSVTSEQFF
clone_size: once
d_call: NA
j_call: TRBJ2-1
v_call: TRBV30

cdr3_nt: TGTGCTAGTGGTTTGGCCGCCCGCCGGGGCACAGATACGCAGTATTTT
cdr3_aa: CASGLAARRGTDTQYF
clone_size: NA
d_call: NA
j_call: TRBJ2-3
v_call: TRBV12-5